These T cell receptor beta chains were read from a single sample in a study of sequential checkpoint blockade in melanoma. Clones were read by immunoSEQ multiplex PCR, and TCRdb kept only the in-frame ones, dropping some. This table has some 31,000 clones, approximately 86% appearing once. Sequences were derived from CD8+ T cells sorted from blood (inferred from file names), sampled from a patient given nivolumab and ipilimumab in sequence. Every receptor here comes from a human donor with melanoma. CDR3s include the opening cysteine and the closing phenylalanine or tryptophan. D genes are given only for firm matches. Clone sizes are given selectively: once, few, many, or a class where the clone is expanded.

CDR3 protein,CDR3 DNA,J gene,clone size,D gene,V gene
CAWSVMGLNEQFF,TGTGCCTGGAGTGTTATGGGACTCAATGAGCAGTTCTTC,TRBJ2-1,NA,NA,TRBV30
CASSSTGGEGNIQYF,TGCGCCAGCAGCTCGACAGGGGGCGAGGGAAACATTCAGTACTTC,TRBJ2-4,NA,TRBD1,TRBV4-3
CASSDPTSGADTQYF,TGTGCCAGCAGCGATCCGACTAGCGGGGCAGATACGCAGTATTTT,TRBJ2-3,NA,TRBD2,TRBV9
CASSQVFQGGLPDTQYF,TGCGCCAGCAGCCAAGTCTTCCAGGGAGGCCTCCCAGATACGCAGTATTTT,TRBJ2-3,NA,NA,TRBV4-3
CAINPGSEETQYF,TGTGCAATCAACCCAGGGTCCGAAGAGACCCAGTACTTC,TRBJ2-5,NA,NA,TRBV7-9
CASSFAGGYEQYF,TGCGCCAGCAGCTTCGCAGGGGGCTACGAGCAGTACTTC,TRBJ2-7,once,TRBD1,TRBV5-1
CASSEAGLITPLHF,TGTGCCAGCAGTGAGGCAGGGCTGATAACACCCCTCCACTTT,TRBJ1-6,NA,NA,TRBV2
CATRLAGIADTQYF,TGCGCCACCAGACTAGCGGGTATTGCAGATACGCAGTATTTT,TRBJ2-3,NA,TRBD2,TRBV10-2
CASSLVVDRGRHGYTF,TGTGCCAGCAGCTTAGTGGTGGACAGGGGGCGTCATGGCTACACCTTC,TRBJ1-2,NA,TRBD1,TRBV7-9
CASSLTSTAGVVDEQFF,TGTGCCAGCAGCCTCACCAGCACCGCGGGAGTAGTTGATGAGCAGTTCTTC,TRBJ2-1,NA,TRBD2,TRBV14
CASSWGTVHTEAFF,TGTGCCAGCAGTTGGGGGACAGTCCACACTGAAGCTTTCTTT,TRBJ1-1,NA,TRBD1,TRBV27
CASSLGAGTEVEQYF,TGTGCCAGCAGTTTAGGTGCCGGGACAGAAGTCGAGCAGTACTTC,TRBJ2-7,NA,TRBD1,TRBV27
CASSSQAGAGYEQYF,TGTGCCAGCAGCTCACAGGCGGGGGCAGGGTACGAGCAGTACTTC,TRBJ2-7,NA,NA,TRBV9
CASSQNPNEQFF,TGTGCCAGCAGCCAAAATCCTAATGAGCAGTTCTTC,TRBJ2-1,NA,NA,TRBV4-2
CASSLGPRPQHF,TGTGCCAGCAGCTTAGGGCCTCGGCCCCAGCATTTT,TRBJ1-5,few,NA,TRBV7-9
CSVASDTQYF,TGCAGCGTTGCTTCGGATACGCAGTATTTT,TRBJ2-3,NA,NA,TRBV29-1
CASSLGYAGSYEQYF,TGTGCCAGCAGCTTGGGGTACGCGGGGTCCTACGAGCAGTACTTC,TRBJ2-7,NA,NA,TRBV5-6
CASSLAPLNNEQFF,TGTGCCAGCAGCTTAGCGCCACTAAACAATGAGCAGTTCTTC,TRBJ2-1,NA,NA,TRBV7-9
CASTRSVATNEKLFF,TGTGCCAGCACAAGGAGTGTGGCAACTAATGAAAAACTGTTTTTT,TRBJ1-4,few,NA,TRBV27
CASSLEDTGSETQYF,TGCGCCAGCAGCTTGGAGGATACAGGGTCAGAGACCCAGTACTTC,TRBJ2-5,NA,NA,TRBV5-1
CADVQGGEQFF,TGTGCCGACGTCCAGGGAGGTGAGCAGTTCTTC,TRBJ2-1,NA,NA,TRBV5-4
CASSLAEDGTQYF,TGTGCCAGCAGCTTAGCGGAGGACGGGACCCAGTACTTC,TRBJ2-5,NA,NA,TRBV7-2
CASKVWDSTRGTQYF,TGTGCCAGTAAAGTGTGGGACAGTACAAGGGGTACGCAGTATTTT,TRBJ2-3,NA,TRBD1,TRBV19